A selection of T cell receptor beta chains follows, all from one sample in a study of siplizumab effects on memory and regulatory T cells. The table came from immunoSEQ multiplex PCR; TCRdb's copy has only in-frame clones and leaves some out. The sample includes fewer than 25,000 clones, roughly two fifths of them seen just once. No antigen is known for these receptors. The sample taken for sequencing was CFSE-low (dividing) CD4+ T cells sorted from an allogeneic mixed lymphocyte reaction. The receptor source for this set is a human donor in good health; the cells came from an allogeneic mixed lymphocyte reaction. Some clones in this sample may be carry-over from other donors' samples. The CDR3 runs from the conserved cysteine through the conserved F or W. The D gene is left open where the match is weak. A clone size is listed for some rows: how often the clone was seen (once, few, many), or a class if it is expanded.

len | j_gene | v_gene | d_gene | abundance | CDR3aa | CDR3nt
15 | TRBJ2-7 | TRBV7-2 | TRBD2 | few | CASSQSPGGILEQYF | TGTGCCAGCAGCCAATCCCCCGGGGGGATCTTGGAGCAGTACTTC
15 | TRBJ1-1 | TRBV7-9 | TRBD1 | - | CASSLGTGYLTEAFF | TGTGCCAGCAGCCTTGGGACAGGGTATCTGACTGAAGCTTTCTTT
17 | TRBJ1-2 | TRBV5-4 | - | once | CASSLQGLALSNYGYTF | TGTGCCAGCAGCCTCCAAGGCCTCGCGCTCTCTAACTATGGCTACACCTTC
15 | TRBJ2-6 | TRBV7-9 | - | - | CASSFGGSGANVLTF | TGTGCCAGCAGCTTTGGGGGATCTGGGGCCAACGTCCTGACTTTC
15 | TRBJ2-7 | TRBV30 | TRBD1 | - | CAWSPRTGKVYEQYF | TGTGCCTGGAGTCCCCGGACAGGGAAGGTGTACGAGCAGTACTTC
14 | TRBJ2-5 | TRBV29-1 | TRBD1 | - | CSVGGNRGIETQYF | TGCAGCGTTGGGGGAAACAGGGGAATAGAGACCCAGTACTTC
15 | TRBJ2-5 | TRBV6-5 | - | many | CASSYSRLVGETQYF | TGTGCCAGCAGTTATTCGAGGCTGGTAGGAGAGACCCAGTACTTC
12 | TRBJ2-3 | TRBV29-1 | - | few | CSVVYGTDTQYF | TGCAGCGTTGTCTATGGCACAGATACGCAGTATTTT
16 | TRBJ1-2 | TRBV11-2 | - | - | CASSLGVGALNYGYTF | TGTGCCAGCAGCTTAGGGGTTGGGGCCCTAAACTATGGCTACACCTTC
14 | TRBJ2-5 | TRBV11-2 | - | - | CASRRFRSQETRYF | TGTGCCAGCAGACGTTTCAGGAGTCAAGAGACCCGGTACTTC
14 | TRBJ2-5 | TRBV5-1 | TRBD1 | few | CASSLNRGRETQYF | TGCGCCAGCAGCTTGAACAGGGGGAGGGAGACCCAGTACTTC
14 | TRBJ1-2 | TRBV5-4 | - | few | CASTFPGGTSGYTF | TGTGCCAGCACCTTCCCGGGGGGTACGAGTGGCTACACCTTC
12 | TRBJ2-5 | TRBV10-3 | - | - | CATGRGGETQYF | TGTGCCACCGGGCGGGGTGGGGAGACCCAGTACTTC
14 | TRBJ1-1 | TRBV7-9 | - | few | CASSFFIRGTEAFF | TGTGCCAGCAGCTTTTTTATCAGGGGAACTGAAGCTTTCTTT
15 | TRBJ2-2 | TRBV9 | TRBD2 | few | CASSVSGANTGELFF | TGTGCCAGCAGCGTTAGCGGGGCGAACACCGGGGAGCTGTTTTTT
14 | TRBJ1-1 | TRBV7-2 | - | - | CASSRTALNTEAFF | TGTGCCAGCAGCCGGACAGCTTTGAACACTGAAGCTTTCTTT
13 | TRBJ2-1 | TRBV19 | TRBD2 | - | CASKLAGTNEQFF | TGTGCCAGCAAACTAGCGGGTACCAATGAGCAGTTCTTC
15 | TRBJ1-4 | TRBV6-1 | - | - | CASRTTGLTNEKLFF | TGTGCCAGCAGAACAACAGGTTTAACTAATGAAAAACTGTTTTTT
16 | TRBJ2-7 | TRBV28 | - | - | CASSFTIRESSYEQYF | TGTGCCAGCAGCTTTACGATCAGGGAGAGCTCCTACGAGCAGTACTTC
16 | TRBJ2-1 | TRBV28 | TRBD2 | - | CASSSRGRAREREQFF | TGTGCCAGCAGTTCTCGCGGGAGGGCGCGGGAAAGGGAGCAGTTCTTC
14 | TRBJ2-7 | TRBV11-2 | - | few | CASRVDGQYYEQYF | TGTGCCAGCAGAGTAGACGGCCAGTATTACGAGCAGTACTTC
14 | TRBJ1-2 | TRBV6-1 | - | - | CASSVVGANYGYTF | TGTGCCAGCAGTGTGGTAGGGGCTAACTATGGCTACACCTTC
13 | TRBJ1-1 | TRBV16 | - | - | CASSQLRNTEAFF | TGTGCCAGCAGCCAACTCAGGAACACTGAAGCTTTCTTT
15 | TRBJ1-1 | TRBV7-9 | - | few | CASSLVSGLNTEAFF | TGTGCCAGCAGCTTAGTCTCCGGATTGAACACTGAAGCTTTCTTT